The 8 T cell receptor beta chains below all came from one sample that was sequenced in a study of cytomegalovirus exposure and HLA in healthy donors. PCR involved 60 Vbeta and 13 Jbeta primers. Sequencing was performed with immunoSEQ multiplex PCR; in TCRdb, only in-frame clones are kept and a portion is missing. The profile shows roughly 180,000 clones, 80% to 90% of them singletons. The sample comprised PBMCs. These receptors were obtained from a male donor in good health and CMV-seronegative.

Details on this clone: Within the sample, other DNA sequences also encode this same CDR3. The chain links TRBV5-1 to TRBJ2-5; D gene ambiguous. CDR3 length equals 15 residues. Germline values: CDR1 SGHRS, CDR2 YFSETQ. V lost 4 bases and J lost 2, with 15 bases in between. Written as DNA, the CDR3 is TGCGCCAGCAGCCAAAACCCAGGAATGCAAGAGACCCAGTACTTC. It specifies CASSQNPGMQETQYF. The complete variable domain, with remaining parts taken from reference TRBV5-1 and TRBJ2-5, reads KAGVTQTPRYLIKTRGQQVTLSCSPISGHRSVSWYQQTPGQGLQFLFEYFSETQRNKGNFPGRFSGRQFSNSRSEMNVSTLELGDSALYLCASSQNPGMQETQYFGPGTRLLVL.

The rearrangement uses TRBV30 and TRBJ1-4, with unresolved D. Germline V gene data show CDR1 as GTSNPN and CDR2 as SVGIG (reference sequence). The CDR3 runs to 11 residues. V dropped 4 bases and J dropped 13 bases, with 13 bases sitting between them. In DNA form, the CDR3 reads TGTGCCTGGAATTCGGGTAGCAGACTGTTTTTT. Protein: CAWNSGSRLFF.

This sequence joins TRBV5-1 and TRBJ2-3, with D possibly matching TRBD2 (6 bases). Trimming pared 1 base from V and 5 bases from J, leaving 14 bases between. This CDR3 has 15 residues. Looked up from germline, CDR1 is SGHRS and CDR2 is YFSETQ. CDR3 loop: CASSLRGTQRDTQYF. Here the CDR3 DNA reads TGCGCCAGCAGCTTGCGGGGGACTCAGAGAGATACGCAGTATTTT. Complete variable domain (other parts from reference TRBV5-1 and TRBJ2-3): KAGVTQTPRYLIKTRGQQVTLSCSPISGHRSVSWYQQTPGQGLQFLFEYFSETQRNKGNFPGRFSGRQFSNSRSEMNVSTLELGDSALYLCASSLRGTQRDTQYFGPGTRLTVL.

This clone was found once. The chain couples TRBV4-2 to TRBJ2-5, with 9 bases identical to TRBD2. In germline, CDR1 is LGHNA, CDR2 YNFKEQ. V lost 3 bases, J lost 5 bases, and 7 bases stayed unmatched. The CDR3 has 15 residues. The CDR3 DNA sequence: TGTGCCAGCAGCCAGGGGCCGGGACTAGCCGAGACCCAGTACTTC. It is translated as CASSQGPGLAETQYF.

This sequence joins TRBV7-2 and TRBJ2-7; 7 positions agree with TRBD2. The V gene's germline CDR1 is SGHTA and CDR2 FQGNSA. The CDR3 consists of 18 residues. The ends lost 1 base at V and 0 bases at J; junction bases unmatched: 12. CDR3 sequence reads: CASSLGRSGVPFSYEQYF. Here the CDR3 DNA reads TGTGCCAGCAGCTTAGGCCGAAGCGGGGTCCCTTTCTCCTACGAGCAGTACTTC. The variable domain in full, completed from reference TRBV7-2 and TRBJ2-7, reads GAGVSQSPSNKVTEKGKDVELRCDPISGHTALYWYRQSLGQGLEFLIYFQGNSAPDKSGLPSDRFSAERTGGSVSTLTIQRTQQEDSAVYLCASSLGRSGVPFSYEQYFGPGTRLTVT.

This chain joins TRBV6-1 and TRBJ1-3, with D perhaps TRBD1 (5 bases). There are 15 residues in the CDR3. CDR1 MNHNS and CDR2 SASEGT come from the germline V gene. Trimming cost V 3 bases and J 4 bases, with 13 bases left between them. The CDR3 reads CASSDRDASGNTIYF. Written as DNA, the CDR3 is TGTGCCAGCAGTGACAGGGATGCTTCCGGAAACACCATATATTTT.

The CDR3 sequence: CATRDLEGFGIDEQYF. CDR3 in DNA: TGTGCCACTCGCGACCTGGAAGGGTTCGGGATTGACGAGCAGTACTTC. The genes are TRBV11-2 and TRBJ2-7, with TRBD2 as a possible D gene (5 bases). Trimming pared 10 bases from V and 5 bases from J, leaving 27 bases between. Germline V gene lookup returns CDR1 SGHAT and CDR2 FQNNGV. The CDR3 has 16 amino acids.

The rearrangement uses TRBV7-9 and TRBJ2-7; perhaps TRBD1 as D (6 bases). The CDR3 loop spans 12 amino acids. Germline V gene sequence: CDR1 SEHNR, CDR2 FQNEAQ (reference sequence). Deletions cut 5 bases from V and 5 bases from J, with 10 bases between. The CDR3 loop reads CASSTDSNEQYF. The CDR3 DNA is TGTGCCAGCAGCACGGACAGTAACGAGCAGTACTTC.